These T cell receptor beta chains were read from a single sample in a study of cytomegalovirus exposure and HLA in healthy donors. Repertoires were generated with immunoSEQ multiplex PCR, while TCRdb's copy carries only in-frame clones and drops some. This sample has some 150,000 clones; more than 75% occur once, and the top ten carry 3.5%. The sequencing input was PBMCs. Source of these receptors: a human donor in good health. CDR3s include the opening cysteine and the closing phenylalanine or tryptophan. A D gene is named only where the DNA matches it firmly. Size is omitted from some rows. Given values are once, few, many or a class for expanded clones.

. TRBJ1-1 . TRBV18 CASSPVPTGTEAFF TGTGCCAGCTCCCCAGTCCCCACAGGGACTGAAGCTTTCTTT
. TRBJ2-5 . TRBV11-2 CASSLVPDGFVEQYF TGTGCCAGCAGCTTAGTTCCCGATGGGTTTGTGGAGCAGTACTTC
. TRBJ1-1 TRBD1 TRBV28 CASLRQGAFQDEAFF TGTGCCAGCTTAAGACAGGGGGCTTTCCAGGATGAAGCTTTCTTT
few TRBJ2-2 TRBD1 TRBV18 CASSPPGQPNTGELFF TGTGCCAGCTCACCGCCGGGACAGCCTAACACCGGGGAGCTGTTTTTT
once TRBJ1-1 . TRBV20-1 CRGQLNTEAFF TGCAGAGGACAGTTGAACACTGAAGCTTTCTTT
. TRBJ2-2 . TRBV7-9 CASSPRGLLDTGELFF TGTGCCAGCAGCCCCCGAGGTCTATTGGACACCGGGGAGCTGTTTTTT
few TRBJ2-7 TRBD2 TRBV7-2 CASSTGLAGVSREQYF TGTGCCAGCAGCACTGGACTAGCGGGAGTGTCGAGGGAGCAGTACTTC
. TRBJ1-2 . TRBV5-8 CASSLLNGGIYGYTF TGTGCCAGCAGCTTGCTTAACGGGGGGATCTATGGCTACACCTTC
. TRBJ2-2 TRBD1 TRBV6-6 CASSLTGASTGELFF TGTGCCAGCAGTTTGACAGGGGCTTCCACCGGGGAGCTGTTTTTT
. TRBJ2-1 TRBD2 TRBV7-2 CASTSGGYNEQFF TGTGCCAGCACATCCGGGGGGTACAATGAGCAGTTCTTC
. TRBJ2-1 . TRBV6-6 CASRPGQLYNEQFF TGTGCCAGCAGACCCGGACAGCTTTACAATGAGCAGTTCTTC
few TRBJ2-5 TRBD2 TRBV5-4 CASSSKSGRGETQYF TGTGCCAGCAGCTCAAAGAGCGGGAGAGGGGAGACCCAGTACTTC
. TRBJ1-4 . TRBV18 CASSPPTTNEKLFF TGTGCCAGCTCACCACCTACGACAAATGAAAAACTGTTTTTT
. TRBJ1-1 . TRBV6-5 CASSTGGRTEAFF TGTGCCAGCAGTACCGGGGGAAGGACTGAAGCTTTCTTT
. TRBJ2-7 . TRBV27 CASSPYPYLREQYF TGTGCCAGCAGTCCGTACCCATACTTGCGCGAGCAGTACTTC
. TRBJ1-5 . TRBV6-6 CASRRQESNQPQHF TGTGCCAGCAGGCGACAGGAGAGCAATCAGCCCCAGCATTTT
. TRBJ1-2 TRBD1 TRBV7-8 CASSLARTGVGGYTF TGTGCCAGCAGCTTAGCTAGGACAGGGGTCGGTGGCTACACCTTC
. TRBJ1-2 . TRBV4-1 CASSQHVPGGYGYTF TGCGCCAGCAGCCAACATGTGCCGGGAGGCTATGGCTACACCTTC
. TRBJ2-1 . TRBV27 CASSLWGGTSYNEQFF TGTGCCAGCAGTTTATGGGGCGGTACATCCTACAATGAGCAGTTCTTC
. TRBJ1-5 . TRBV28 CASRLPQGSGQPQHF TGTGCCAGCAGACTTCCACAGGGCTCGGGGCAGCCCCAGCATTTT
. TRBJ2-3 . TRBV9 CASSVAGALTDTQYF TGTGCCAGCAGCGTAGCGGGAGCCCTCACAGATACGCAGTATTTT
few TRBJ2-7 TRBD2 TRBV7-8 CASSSLGLADYEQYF TGTGCCAGCAGCTCCCTCGGACTAGCGGACTACGAGCAGTACTTC
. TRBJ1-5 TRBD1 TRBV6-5 CASSLGQSNQPQHF TGTGCCAGCAGTCTGGGACAGTCCAATCAGCCCCAGCATTTT
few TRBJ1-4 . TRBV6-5 CASSSRGPNEKLFF TGTGCCAGCAGTTCTCGGGGTCCTAATGAAAAACTGTTTTTT
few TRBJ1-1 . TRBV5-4 CASSLERLNTEAFF TGTGCCAGCAGCTTGGAGAGGTTGAACACTGAAGCTTTCTTT
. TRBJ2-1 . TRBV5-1 CASSGTYPYNEQFF TGCGCCAGCAGCGGGACATATCCCTACAATGAGCAGTTCTTC
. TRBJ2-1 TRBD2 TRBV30 CAWRDGLAGDHNEQFF TGTGCCTGGAGAGACGGACTAGCGGGGGACCACAATGAGCAGTTCTTC
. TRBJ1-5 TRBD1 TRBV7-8 CASSSGTGAQQPQHF TGTGCCAGCAGCTCCGGGACAGGGGCGCAACAGCCCCAGCATTTT
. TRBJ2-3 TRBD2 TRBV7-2 CASSRLAADTQYF TGTGCCAGCAGTCGGCTAGCGGCGGATACGCAGTATTTT
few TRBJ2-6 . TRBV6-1 CASSARKQGQVSGANVLTF TGTGCCAGCAGTGCTCGAAAGCAGGGCCAAGTCTCTGGGGCCAACGTCCTGACTTTC
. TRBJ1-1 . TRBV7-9 CASSPRSGRGFEAFF TGTGCCAGCAGCCCTCGTTCGGGCAGGGGATTTGAAGCTTTCTTT
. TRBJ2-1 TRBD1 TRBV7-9 CASLPRTGAGNEQFF TGTGCCAGCCTCCCCCGGACAGGGGCTGGCAATGAGCAGTTCTTC
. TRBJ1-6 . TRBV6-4 CASSENGGSPLHF TGTGCCAGCAGTGAGAACGGGGGTTCACCCCTCCACTTT
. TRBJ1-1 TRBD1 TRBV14 CASSLQGGGTEAFF TGTGCCAGCAGCCTACAGGGGGGGGGAACTGAAGCTTTCTTT
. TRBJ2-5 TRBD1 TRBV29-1 CSVEDFKGQGETQYF TGCAGCGTTGAAGATTTCAAGGGACAGGGCGAGACCCAGTACTTC
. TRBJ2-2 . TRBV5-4 CASSLGLTRSTGELFF TGTGCCAGCAGCTTGGGACTCACACGGAGCACCGGGGAGCTGTTTTTT
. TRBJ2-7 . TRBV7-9 CASSLGADLYEQYF TGTGCCAGCAGCTTAGGGGCGGACTTGTACGAGCAGTACTTC
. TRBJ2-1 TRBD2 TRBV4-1 CASRRLADNEQFF TGCGCCAGCAGACGACTAGCGGACAATGAGCAGTTCTTC